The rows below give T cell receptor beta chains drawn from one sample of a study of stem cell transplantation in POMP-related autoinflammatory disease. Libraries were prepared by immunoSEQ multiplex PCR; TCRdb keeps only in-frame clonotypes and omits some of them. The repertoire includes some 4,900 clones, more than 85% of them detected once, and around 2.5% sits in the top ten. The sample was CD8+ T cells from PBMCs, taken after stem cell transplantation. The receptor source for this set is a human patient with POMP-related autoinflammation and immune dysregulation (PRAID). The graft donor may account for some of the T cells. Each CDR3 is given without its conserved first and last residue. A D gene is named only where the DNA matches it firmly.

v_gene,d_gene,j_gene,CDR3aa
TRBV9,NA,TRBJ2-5,ASSVEGAGIQETQY
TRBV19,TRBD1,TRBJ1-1,ASSMTGGLNTEAF
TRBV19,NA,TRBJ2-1,ASSPVGDVITYNEQF
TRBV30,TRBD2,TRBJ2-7,AWSVQLAGLEQY
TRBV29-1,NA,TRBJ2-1,SVEGGRGSYNEQF
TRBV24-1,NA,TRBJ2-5,ATAGLAEQETQY
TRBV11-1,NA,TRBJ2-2,ASSKGPSSTGELF
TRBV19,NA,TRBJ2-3,ATTPSRDVADTQY
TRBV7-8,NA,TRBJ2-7,ASSLAVASYEQY
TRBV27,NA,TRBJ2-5,ASSGLDTQETQY
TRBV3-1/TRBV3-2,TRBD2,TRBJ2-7,ASSRDLAGEQY
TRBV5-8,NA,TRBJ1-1,ASSLSGDGPNTEAF
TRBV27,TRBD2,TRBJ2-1,ASSLAGDYNEQF
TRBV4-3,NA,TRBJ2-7,ASSPYLTTYEQY
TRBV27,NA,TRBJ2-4,ASSPGSGNIQY
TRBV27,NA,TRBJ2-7,ASSLSRDGSSYEQY
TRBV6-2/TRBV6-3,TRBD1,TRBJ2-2,ASSYSISGGSNTGELF
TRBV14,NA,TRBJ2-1,ASSFRRSSYNEQF
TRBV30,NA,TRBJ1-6,ACGPGYNSPLH
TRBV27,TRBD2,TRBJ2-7,ASSSLGGAFYEQY
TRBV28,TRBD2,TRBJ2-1,ASSSTRGLGDEQF
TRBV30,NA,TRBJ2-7,ASSPFGDSEQY
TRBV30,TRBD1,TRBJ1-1,AWSQGGTEAF
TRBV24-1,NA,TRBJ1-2,ATSDRDREDGYT
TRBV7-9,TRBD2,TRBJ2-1,ASSGTSSYNEQF
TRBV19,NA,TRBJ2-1,ASSIVPAGEQF
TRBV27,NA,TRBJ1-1,ASSPDGNTEAF
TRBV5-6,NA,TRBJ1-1,ASSLGQTTFTEAF